This T cell receptor beta chain stems from a study of blood T cell repertoires in COVID-19. Study overall: The cDNA or gDNA used as material had been derived from T cells, B-cell-depleted T cells, or PBMCs.

Germline trimming cut 2 bases from V and 2 bases from J; bases unmatched to any gene: 2. Germline V gene sequence: CDR1 ENHRY, CDR2 SYGVKD. The CDR3 is made up of 15 amino acids. The method was immunoSEQ multiplex PCR; TCRdb's version includes in-frame clones alone and lacks a portion of them. Here the sample spans some 350,000 clones, about 90% being singletons. Sequencing input: peripheral blood. The origin of this receptor is a woman aged 45-59 years with COVID-19, enrolled during active disease. The chain recombines TRBV10-3 with TRBJ2-5; TRBD1 matches 10 bases. CDR3 coding DNA: TGTGCCATCAGTGAGCCGGGACAGGGGCAAGAGACCCAGTACTTC. Translating it yields CAISEPGQGQETQYF.